What follows describes a single T cell receptor beta chain. Its target is unknown. This record comes from a study of T cell responses to AZD1222 COVID-19 vaccine. The length of the CDR3 is 15 residues. V trimming: 6 bases; J trimming: 6 bases; junction bases outside the gene matches: 11. Germline V gene data show CDR1 as SGHTA and CDR2 as FQGNSA. Points from the study as a whole: Targeting of unmutated variant regions was reportedly seen in nearly half of spike-specific TCRs. Only five to seven AZD1222 recipients were seropositive at baseline. Spike-specific TCRs gained breadth and depth after people received two AZD1222 doses.

Here immunoSEQ multiplex PCR was the method, and the copy in TCRdb shows in-frame clones only, minus some. The sample lists 53,000 or so clones, roughly 84% occurring once. The sample here was peripheral blood, taken on day 0 of AZD1222 vaccination. The J gene is TRBJ1-5, the V gene TRBV7-2, with 7 bases that match TRBD1. The sequence was collected from an adult in good health. CDR3 in DNA: TGTGCCAGCAGTCCAGGGGGGACAGCCGGTCAGCCCCAGCATTTT. Translation gives CASSPGGTAGQPQHF.